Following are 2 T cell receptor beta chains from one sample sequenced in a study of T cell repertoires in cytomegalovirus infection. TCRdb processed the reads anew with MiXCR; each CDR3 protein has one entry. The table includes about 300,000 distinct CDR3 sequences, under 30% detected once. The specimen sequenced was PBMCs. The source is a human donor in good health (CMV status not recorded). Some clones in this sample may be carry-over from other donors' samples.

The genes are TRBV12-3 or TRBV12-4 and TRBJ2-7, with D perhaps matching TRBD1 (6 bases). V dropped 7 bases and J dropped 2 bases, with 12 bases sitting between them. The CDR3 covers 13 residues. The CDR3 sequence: CASTLRDTYEQYF. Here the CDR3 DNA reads TGTGCCAGCACCCTCCGGGACACCTACGAGCAGTACTTC.

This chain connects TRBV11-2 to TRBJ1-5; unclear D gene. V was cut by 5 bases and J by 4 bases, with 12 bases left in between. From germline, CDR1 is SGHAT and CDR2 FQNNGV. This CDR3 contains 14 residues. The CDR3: CASSRWGLNQPQHF. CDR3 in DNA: TGTGCCAGCAGCCGGTGGGGTTTAAATCAGCCCCAGCATTTT.